This TCR beta chain was observed in a study of T cells in Graves' hyperthyroidism and ophthalmopathy. The V gene's germline CDR1 is ENHRY and CDR2 SYGVKD. The V gene lost 5 bases and the J gene lost 6 bases, with 11 bases spanning the gap. The length of the CDR3 is 13 residues. Researchers amplified the TCR beta CDR3 regions from RNA transcripts. TCR CDR3 regions were first amplified by RT-PCR with HTBI primers. Via MiXCR, TCRdb re-called the multiplex PCR reads, giving one row per CDR3 protein. Of 600,000 to 700,000 distinct CDR3 sequences listed, just under 45% were seen once; the top ten hold about 7.7%.

The sample was peripheral blood or thyroid tissue (not recorded which). V usage is TRBV10-3 and J usage is TRBJ1-5; D is ambiguous. This clonotype was sampled from an adult man with Graves' disease, either hyperthyroidism or ophthalmopathy (not recorded which). CDR3 sequence: CAISFGRSQPQHF. In nucleotides, the CDR3 is TGTGCCATCAGTTTTGGTAGGAGTCAGCCCCAGCATTTT.